This T cell receptor beta chain was retrieved from a study of long-term antiretroviral therapy in people with HIV. Concerning this clone itself: Antigen unknown.

Findings and caveats of the study: Compared with controls, HIV repertoires showed narrower CDR3 length ranges.

Germline V gene sequence: CDR1 SGHVS, CDR2 FQNEAQ. This CDR3 contains 11 residues. V lost 2 bases and J 7 bases, leaving 6 bases between the germline ends. The assay, immunoSEQ v3.0, was run at survey level. Sequencing was intended to reach 40,000-50,000 T-cell genomes per sample. Profiled with immunoSEQ multiplex PCR; TCRdb holds only in-frame clones, not every one. The table has about 33,000 clones, around three quarters seen once; the top ten hold under 8.5%. The input for sequencing was unsorted PBMCs, taken 2 years after starting antiretroviral therapy. J is TRBJ2-7 and V is TRBV7-8; D is uncertain. This TCR came from a woman in her forties or fifties with HIV. The CDR3 is CASSLMEEQYF. CDR3 DNA: TGTGCCAGCAGCTTAATGGAGGAGCAGTACTTC. The variable domain in full, completed from reference TRBV7-8 and TRBJ2-7, reads GAGVSQSPRYKVAKRGQDVALRCDPISGHVSLFWYQQALGQGPEFLTYFQNEAQLDKSGLPSDRFFAERPEGSVSTLKIQRTQQEDSAVYLCASSLMEEQYFGPGTRLTVT.